Included here is one T cell receptor (beta chain) sequence, with context. Generated by immunoSEQ multiplex PCR, the TCRdb table keeps only in-frame clones and is missing some. The sample includes 60,000 to 85,000 clones, around 94% of them seen just once. This entry comes from a study of T cell changes during pregnancy in multiple sclerosis. The sample was peripheral blood, taken in the third trimester of pregnancy. The source of this sequence is a female donor with multiple sclerosis, enrolled in a pregnancy study.

CDR3 in amino acids: CASSAQGNTEAFF. The CDR3 region has the DNA TGTGCCAGCAGTGCCCAGGGGAACACTGAAGCTTTCTTT. The chain joins TRBV6-1 to TRBJ1-1; tentatively, D is TRBD1 (5 bases). The germline V gene encodes CDR1 MNHNS and CDR2 SASEGT. Trimming took off 4 bases at V and 1 base at J, with 7 bases between the two ends. CDR3 length equals 13 residues.